This T cell receptor beta chain was captured in a study of OX40 agonist ivuxolimab in advanced cancers. The wider study: Patients received ivuxolimab, an agonistic anti-OX40 (CD134) antibody. Eligibility rules accepted prior anti-PD-1, anti-PD-L1 or anti-CTLA-4 therapy, and around 38% had some.

Clones were sequenced by immunoSEQ multiplex PCR, and TCRdb holds only the in-frame ones, with some missing. The sample shows 45,000 to 70,000 clones, about 90% of them seen only once. The clonotype originates from an adult with an advanced solid tumor such as melanoma, head and neck, liver or kidney cancer. The sequenced sample was CD4+ or CD8+ T cells sorted from blood, obtained in a trial of the OX40 agonist ivuxolimab.

CDR3 sequence reads: CASSEARRTNYGYTF. The CDR3 DNA sequence: TGTGCCAGCAGTGAAGCCCGACGGACCAACTATGGCTACACCTTC. The rearrangement links TRBV2 to TRBJ1-2, with D unresolved. This CDR3 contains 15 residues. The V and J ends lost 0 bases and 2 bases respectively, with 10 bases between them. The germline CDR1 and CDR2 sequences are SNHLY and FYNNEI.